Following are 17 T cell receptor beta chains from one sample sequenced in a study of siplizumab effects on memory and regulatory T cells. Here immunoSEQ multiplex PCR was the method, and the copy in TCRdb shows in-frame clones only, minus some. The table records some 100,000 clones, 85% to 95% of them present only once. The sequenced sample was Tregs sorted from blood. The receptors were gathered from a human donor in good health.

CDR3 region: CASSLDGTGGSFFRNQPQHF. In DNA form, the CDR3 reads TGTGCCAGCAGTTTAGATGGGACAGGGGGCTCTTTTTTTAGGAATCAGCCCCAGCATTTT. The chain combines TRBV28 with TRBJ1-5; 12 bases agree with TRBD1. This CDR3 has 20 residues. J was trimmed by 4 bases and V by 2 bases; bases with no gene match: 15. The germline CDR1 and CDR2 sequences are MDHEN and SYDVKM. Together with reference TRBV28 and TRBJ1-5, the CDR3 gives the full variable domain: DVKVTQSSRYLVKRTGEKVFLECVQDMDHENMFWYRQDPGLGLRLIYFSYDVKMKEKGDIPEGYSVSREKKERFSLILESASTNQTSMYLCASSLDGTGGSFFRNQPQHFGDGTRLSIL.

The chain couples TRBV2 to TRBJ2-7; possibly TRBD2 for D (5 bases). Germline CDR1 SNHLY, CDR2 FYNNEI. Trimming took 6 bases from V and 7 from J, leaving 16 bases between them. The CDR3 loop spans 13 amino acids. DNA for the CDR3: TGTGCCAGCAGGGAGCCTTCTACGGGAGAGCAGTACTTC. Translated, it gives CASREPSTGEQYF.

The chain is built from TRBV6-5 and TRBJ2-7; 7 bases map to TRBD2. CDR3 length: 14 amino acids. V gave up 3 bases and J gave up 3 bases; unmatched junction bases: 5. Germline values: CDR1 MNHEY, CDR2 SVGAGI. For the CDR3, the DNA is TGTGCCAGCAGTTATGCGGGAGAAAGCTACGAGCAGTACTTC. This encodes CASSYAGESYEQYF.

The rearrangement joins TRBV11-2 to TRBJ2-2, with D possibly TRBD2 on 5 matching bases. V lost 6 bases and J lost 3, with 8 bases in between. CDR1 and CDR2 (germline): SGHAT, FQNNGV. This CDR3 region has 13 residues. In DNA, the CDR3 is TGTGCCAGCAGAAAGAGGGACACCGGGGAGCTGTTTTTT. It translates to CASRKRDTGELFF.

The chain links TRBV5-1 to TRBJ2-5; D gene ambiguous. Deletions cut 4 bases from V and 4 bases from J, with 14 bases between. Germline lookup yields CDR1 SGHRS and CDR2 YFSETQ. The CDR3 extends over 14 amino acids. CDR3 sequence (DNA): TGCGCCAGCAGCGAAAGAGCCAGGCCAGAGACCCAGTACTTC. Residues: CASSERARPETQYF.

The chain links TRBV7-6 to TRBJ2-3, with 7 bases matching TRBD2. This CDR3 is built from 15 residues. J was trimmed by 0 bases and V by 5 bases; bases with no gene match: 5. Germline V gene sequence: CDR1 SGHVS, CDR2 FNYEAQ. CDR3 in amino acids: CASSALAASTDTQYF. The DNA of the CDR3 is TGTGCCAGCAGCGCTCTAGCGGCTAGCACAGATACGCAGTATTTT.

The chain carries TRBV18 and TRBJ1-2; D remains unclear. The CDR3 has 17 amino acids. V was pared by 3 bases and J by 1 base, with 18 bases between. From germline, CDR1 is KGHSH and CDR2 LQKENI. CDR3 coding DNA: TGTGCCAGCTCACCCGGACTCGGAACGGACCGTAACTATGGCTACACCTTC. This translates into CASSPGLGTDRNYGYTF.

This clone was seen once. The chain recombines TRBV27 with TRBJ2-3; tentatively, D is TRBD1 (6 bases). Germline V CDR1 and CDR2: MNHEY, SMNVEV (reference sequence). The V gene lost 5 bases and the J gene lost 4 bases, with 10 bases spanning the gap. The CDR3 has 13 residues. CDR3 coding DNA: TGTGCCAGCAGTGCGTACAGGGCAGATACGCAGTATTTT. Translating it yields CASSAYRADTQYF.

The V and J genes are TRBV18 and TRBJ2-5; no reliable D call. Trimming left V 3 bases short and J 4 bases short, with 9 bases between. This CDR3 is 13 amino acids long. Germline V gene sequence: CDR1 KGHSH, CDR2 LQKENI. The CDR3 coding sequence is TGTGCCAGCTCACCTCAGAGTTCAGAGACCCAGTACTTC. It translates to CASSPQSSETQYF.

The CDR3 DNA reads as TGCGCCAGCAGTGGGGGGTTTAGACAGGGGAACACTGAAGCTTTCTTT. It is translated as CASSGGFRQGNTEAFF. This chain connects TRBV5-1 to TRBJ1-1; 7 bases match TRBD1. Germline CDR1 and CDR2: SGHRS and YFSETQ. V lost 5 bases, J lost 1 base, and 11 bases stayed unmatched. There are 16 residues in the CDR3.

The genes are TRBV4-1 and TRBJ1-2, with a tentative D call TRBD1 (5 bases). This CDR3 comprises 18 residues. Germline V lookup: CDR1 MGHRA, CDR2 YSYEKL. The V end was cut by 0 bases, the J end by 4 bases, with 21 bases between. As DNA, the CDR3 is TGCGCCAGCAGCCAAGATCCTCTCCAGGGCCGCCTCGCCTATGGCTACACCTTC. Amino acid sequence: CASSQDPLQGRLAYGYTF.

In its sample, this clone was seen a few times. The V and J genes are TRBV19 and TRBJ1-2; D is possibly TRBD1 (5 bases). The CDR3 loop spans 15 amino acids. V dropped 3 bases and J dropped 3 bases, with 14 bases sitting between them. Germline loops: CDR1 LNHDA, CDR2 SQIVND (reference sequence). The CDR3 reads CASSMVTDSYYGYTF. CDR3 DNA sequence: TGTGCCAGTAGTATGGTGACCGACAGCTACTATGGCTACACCTTC.

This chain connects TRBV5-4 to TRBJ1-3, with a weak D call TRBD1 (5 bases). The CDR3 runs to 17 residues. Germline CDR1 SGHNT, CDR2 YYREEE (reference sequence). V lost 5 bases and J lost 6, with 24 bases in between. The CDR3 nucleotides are TGTGCCAGCAGGAGAGGCGGGCAGGGCGCCAGTGAAAACACCATATATTTT. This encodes CASRRGGQGASENTIYF. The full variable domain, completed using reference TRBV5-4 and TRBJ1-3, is ETGVTQSPTHLIKTRGQQVTLRCSSQSGHNTVSWYQQALGQGPQFIFQYYREEENGRGNFPPRFSGLQFPNYSSELNVNALELDDSALYLCASRRGGQGASENTIYFGEGSWLTVV.

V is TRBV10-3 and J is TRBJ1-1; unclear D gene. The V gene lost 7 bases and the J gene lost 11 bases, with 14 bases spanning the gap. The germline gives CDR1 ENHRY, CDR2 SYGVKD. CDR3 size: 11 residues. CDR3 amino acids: CAITRAGWAFF. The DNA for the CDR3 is TGTGCCATCACCCGGGCGGGATGGGCTTTCTTT.

The CDR3 DNA is TGTGCAAGTCGCTTAGATACCCGGGACAGGGGCGAAGACTATGGCTACACCTTC. Its protein is CASRLDTRDRGEDYGYTF. This chain connects TRBV12-2 to TRBJ1-2; whether TRBD1, the table's D call, matches the DNA was not checked. TRBV12-2 is given as a pseudogene. The CDR3 has 18 amino acids.

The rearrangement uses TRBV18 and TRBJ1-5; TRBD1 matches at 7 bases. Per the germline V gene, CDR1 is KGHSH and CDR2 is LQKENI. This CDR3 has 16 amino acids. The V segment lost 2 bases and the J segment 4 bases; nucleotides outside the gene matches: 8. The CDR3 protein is CASSPSKGAVNQPQHF. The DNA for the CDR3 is TGTGCCAGCTCACCATCGAAGGGGGCGGTGAATCAGCCCCAGCATTTT.

This CDR3 reads CASRLRGVYNEQFF. The DNA for the CDR3 is TGTGCCAGCAGGCTTCGGGGCGTATACAATGAGCAGTTCTTC. V usage is TRBV7-2 and J usage is TRBJ2-1, with D tentatively TRBD1 or TRBD2 (5 bases each). V lost 6 bases and J 4 bases, leaving 13 bases between the germline ends. Germline V lookup: CDR1 SGHTA, CDR2 FQGNSA. The CDR3 totals 14 residues.